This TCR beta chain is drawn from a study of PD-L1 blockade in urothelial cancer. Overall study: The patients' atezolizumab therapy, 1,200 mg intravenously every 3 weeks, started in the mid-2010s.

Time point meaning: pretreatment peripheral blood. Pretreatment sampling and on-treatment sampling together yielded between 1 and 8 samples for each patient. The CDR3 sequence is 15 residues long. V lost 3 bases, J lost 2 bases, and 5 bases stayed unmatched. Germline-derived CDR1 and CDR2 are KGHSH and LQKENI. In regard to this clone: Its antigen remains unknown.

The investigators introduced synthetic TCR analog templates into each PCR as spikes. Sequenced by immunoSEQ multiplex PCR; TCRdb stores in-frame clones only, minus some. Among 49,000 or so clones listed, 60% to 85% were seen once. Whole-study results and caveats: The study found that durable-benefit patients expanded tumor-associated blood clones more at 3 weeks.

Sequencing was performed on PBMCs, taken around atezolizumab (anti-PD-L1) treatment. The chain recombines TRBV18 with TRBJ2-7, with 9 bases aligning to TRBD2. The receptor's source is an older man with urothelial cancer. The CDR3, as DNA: TGTGCCAGCTCACCCTCACTAGCGGGTCCCTACGAGCAGTACTTC. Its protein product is CASSPSLAGPYEQYF.